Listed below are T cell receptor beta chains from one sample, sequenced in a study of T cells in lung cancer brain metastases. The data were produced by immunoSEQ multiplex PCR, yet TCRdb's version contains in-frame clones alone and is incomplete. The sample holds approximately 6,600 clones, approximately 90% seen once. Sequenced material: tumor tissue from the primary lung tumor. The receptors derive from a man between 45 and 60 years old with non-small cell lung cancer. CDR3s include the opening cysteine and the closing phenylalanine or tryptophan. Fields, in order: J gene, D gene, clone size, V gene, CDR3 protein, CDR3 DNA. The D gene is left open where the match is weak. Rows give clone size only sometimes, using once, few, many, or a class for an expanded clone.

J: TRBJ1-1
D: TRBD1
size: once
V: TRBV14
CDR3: CASSRWTGGANTEAFF
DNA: TGTGCCAGCAGCCGCTGGACAGGGGGCGCGAACACTGAAGCTTTCTTT

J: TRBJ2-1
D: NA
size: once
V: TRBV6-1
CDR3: CASSEAIRGGDEQFF
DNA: TGTGCCAGCAGTGAAGCAATCAGGGGGGGTGATGAGCAGTTCTTC

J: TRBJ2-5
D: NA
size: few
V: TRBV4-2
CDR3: CASSQDRGDQETQYF
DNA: TGTGCCAGCAGCCAAGATCGCGGGGACCAGGAGACCCAGTACTTC

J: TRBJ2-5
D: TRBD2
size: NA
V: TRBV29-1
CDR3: CSVPAGGGETQYF
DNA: TGCAGCGTCCCGGCGGGGGGCGGGGAGACCCAATACTTC

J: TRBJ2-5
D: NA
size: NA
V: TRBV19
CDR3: CASSPGRRTDFPYPGETQYF
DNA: TGTGCCAGTAGTCCCGGGCGGCGGACAGACTTCCCCTATCCTGGAGAGACCCAGTACTTC

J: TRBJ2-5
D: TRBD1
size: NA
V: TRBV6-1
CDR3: CASSEWSDRRETQYF
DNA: TGTGCCAGCAGTGAATGGTCGGACAGGAGGGAGACCCAGTACTTC

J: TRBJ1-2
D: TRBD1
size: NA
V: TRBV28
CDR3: CASSSGQGDGYTF
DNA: TGTGCCAGCAGTTCAGGACAGGGGGATGGCTACACCTTC

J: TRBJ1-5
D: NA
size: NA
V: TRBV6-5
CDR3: CASRIGSYSNQPQHF
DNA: TGTGCCAGCAGAATAGGAAGCTATAGCAATCAGCCCCAGCATTTT

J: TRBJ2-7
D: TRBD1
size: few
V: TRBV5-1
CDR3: CASSRDSDTYEQYF
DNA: TGCGCCAGCAGCCGGGACAGCGATACCTACGAGCAGTACTTC

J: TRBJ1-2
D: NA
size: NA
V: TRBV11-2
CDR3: CASSLGLQGTNYGYTF
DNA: TGTGCCAGCAGCTTAGGGCTTCAAGGAACTAACTATGGCTACACCTTC

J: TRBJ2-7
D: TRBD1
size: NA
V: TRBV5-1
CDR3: CASSSTGGSGEQYF
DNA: TGCGCCAGCAGCTCTACAGGGGGCTCGGGGGAGCAGTACTTC

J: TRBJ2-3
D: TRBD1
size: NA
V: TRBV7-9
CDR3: CASSRPRDSPDTDTQYF
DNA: TGTGCCAGCAGCCGTCCCCGGGACAGCCCCGACACAGATACGCAGTATTTT

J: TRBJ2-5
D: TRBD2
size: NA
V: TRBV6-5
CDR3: CASSRTSRETQYF
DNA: TGTGCCAGCAGTCGGACTAGCAGGGAGACCCAGTACTTC

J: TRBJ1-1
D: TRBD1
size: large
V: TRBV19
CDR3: CASTRTGSNTEAFF
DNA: TGTGCCAGTACAAGGACAGGGTCGAACACTGAAGCTTTCTTT

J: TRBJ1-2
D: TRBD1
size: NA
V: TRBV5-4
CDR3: CASSFPGQRQSTFF
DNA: TGTGCCAGCAGCTTCCCGGGACAGCGGCAATCGACGTTCTTC

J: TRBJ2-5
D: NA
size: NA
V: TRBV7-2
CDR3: CASSRMGYQETQYF
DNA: TGTGCCAGCAGCCGGATGGGGTACCAAGAGACCCAGTACTTC

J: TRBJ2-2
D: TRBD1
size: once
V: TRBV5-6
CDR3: CASSRTGSNTGELFF
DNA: TGTGCCAGCAGCCGGACAGGGTCAAACACCGGGGAGCTGTTTTTT

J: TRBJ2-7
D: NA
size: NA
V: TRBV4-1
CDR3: CASSQGDHWPYEQYF
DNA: TGCGCCAGCAGCCAAGGGGACCATTGGCCCTACGAGCAGTACTTC

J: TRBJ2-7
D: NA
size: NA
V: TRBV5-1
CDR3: CASRYPGVYEQYF
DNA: TGCGCCAGCAGGTATCCAGGGGTCTACGAGCAGTACTTC

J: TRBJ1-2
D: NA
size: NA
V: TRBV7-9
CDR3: CASSFVGPGYGYTF
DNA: TGTGCCAGCAGCTTTGTGGGCCCTGGCTATGGCTACACCTTC

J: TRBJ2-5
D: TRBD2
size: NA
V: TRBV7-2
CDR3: CASSYGLVETQYF
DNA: TGTGCCAGCAGCTACGGACTAGTGGAGACCCAGTACTTC

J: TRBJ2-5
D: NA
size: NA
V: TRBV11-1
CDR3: CASSLYGGQETQYF
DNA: TGTGCCAGCAGCTTATACGGGGGCCAAGAGACCCAGTACTTC

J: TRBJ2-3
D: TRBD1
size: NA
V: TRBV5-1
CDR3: CASSFGQATDTQYF
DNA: TGCGCCAGCAGCTTCGGACAGGCCACAGATACGCAGTATTTT

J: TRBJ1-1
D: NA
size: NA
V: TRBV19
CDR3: CASSSKGDTEAFF
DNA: TGTGCCAGTAGTAGTAAAGGGGACACTGAAGCTTTCTTT

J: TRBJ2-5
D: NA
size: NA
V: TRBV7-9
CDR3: CASSAVGSGFETQYF
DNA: TGTGCCAGCAGCGCCGTCGGGTCAGGGTTTGAGACCCAGTACTTC

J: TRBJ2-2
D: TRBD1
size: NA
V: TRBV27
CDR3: CASSRDRGTGELFF
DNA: TGTGCCAGCAGCCGGGACAGGGGCACCGGGGAGCTGTTTTTT

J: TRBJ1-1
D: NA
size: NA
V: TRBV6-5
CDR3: CASSYSRAETEAFF
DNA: TGTGCCAGCAGTTACTCAAGGGCGGAAACTGAAGCTTTCTTT